These 30 T cell receptor beta chains originate from one sample sequenced in a study of shared clonotypes between healthy human individuals. TCRdb's copy holds only in-frame clones and misses some; the assay was immunoSEQ multiplex PCR. The sample records about 1.1 million clones, roughly 80% being singletons. The sample taken for sequencing was memory CD4+ T cells from PBMCs. Subset specified: CD45RA-negative fraction. These TCRs come from a man aged 18-30 years in good health. Some clones in this sample may be carry-over from other donors' samples.

This sequence joins TRBV4-2 and TRBJ2-2; D may be TRBD1 (6 bases). Germline V lookup: CDR1 LGHNA, CDR2 YNFKEQ. This CDR3 has 17 amino acids. V lost 4 bases to trimming and J lost 6 bases, with 21 bases between them. CDR3 nucleotide sequence: TGTGCCAGCAGCCTTACCTGGGGTCTAGGGGGACCCGGGGAGCTGTTTTTT. Amino acids: CASSLTWGLGGPGELFF.

This clone came up a few times. This sequence joins TRBV4-1 and TRBJ2-7, with 10 bases fitting TRBD2. CDR1 and CDR2 from the germline V gene are MGHRA and YSYEKL. Unmatched junction bases numbered 3, after V lost 1 base and J lost 9 bases. This CDR3 contains 13 residues. This chain's CDR3 is CASSQAGLALQYF. DNA for the CDR3: TGCGCCAGCAGCCAAGCGGGACTAGCGTTGCAGTACTTC.

The V and J genes are TRBV28 and TRBJ2-6, with no clear D. The CDR3 loop spans 14 amino acids. The germline gives CDR1 MDHEN, CDR2 SYDVKM. Between the trimmed V and J ends, which lost 7 bases and 3 bases, there was a span of 10 bases. CDR3 amino acids: CASTTPFGANVLTF. CDR3 in DNA: TGTGCCAGCACCACCCCTTTTGGGGCCAACGTCCTGACTTTC.

This chain connects TRBV30 to TRBJ1-3; D remains unclear. The CDR3 runs to 12 residues. Germline loops: CDR1 GTSNPN, CDR2 SVGIG (reference sequence). The V end lost 4 bases, the J end lost 4 bases, and 8 bases lay between the germline ends. The CDR3 reads CAWKRAGNTIYF. CDR3 nucleotides: TGTGCCTGGAAGAGGGCAGGAAACACCATATATTTT.

This chain links TRBV11-3 with TRBJ2-2, with D unresolved. V gave up 6 bases and J gave up 3 bases, with 11 bases separating them. The CDR3 covers 14 residues. Germline CDR1 is SGHNT and CDR2 is YENEEA. DNA of the CDR3: TGTGCCAGCAGTCGTACCCCGTACACCGGGGAGCTGTTTTTT. This gives the protein CASSRTPYTGELFF.

This chain uses TRBV25-1 with TRBJ2-1; TRBD2 matches at 10 bases. With 7 bases clipped from V and 2 bases from J, the junction kept 11 bases outside the gene matches. The CDR3 is 17 amino acids. Germline loops: CDR1 MGHDK, CDR2 SYGVNS. The CDR3 protein is CASTPPQLAGTYNEQFF. The CDR3 DNA is TGTGCCAGCACCCCGCCCCAACTAGCGGGAACCTACAATGAGCAGTTCTTC.

The chain carries TRBV9 and TRBJ2-2, with D uncertain. This CDR3 is 14 amino acids long. Trimming removed 4 bases at V and 6 bases at J, with 13 bases between. The germline CDR1 and CDR2 sequences are SGDLS and YYNGEE. In nucleotides, the CDR3 is TGTGCCAGCAGCCCCCGTTTAGGCTCCGGGGAGCTGTTTTTT. This codes for CASSPRLGSGELFF.

This chain connects TRBV4-1 to TRBJ2-2; 8 nucleotides agree with TRBD2. The junction had 3 bases not matched to a gene; V was cut back by 1 base and J by 2 bases. CDR1 is MGHRA and CDR2 is YSYEKL in the germline V gene. The CDR3 sequence is 16 residues long. CDR3 region: CASSQGTSYNTGELFF. The DNA for the CDR3 is TGCGCCAGCAGCCAAGGGACTAGCTACAACACCGGGGAGCTGTTTTTT.

This chain connects TRBV7-6 to TRBJ1-4, with D uncertain. This CDR3 spans 15 amino acids. The V end lost 1 base, the J end lost 8 bases, and 14 bases lay between the germline ends. CDR1 and CDR2 from the germline V gene are SGHVS and FNYEAQ. This CDR3 is CASSLEEGFLEKLFF. CDR3 coding DNA: TGTGCCAGCAGCTTAGAGGAAGGGTTTCTGGAAAAACTGTTTTTT.

This sequence joins TRBV6-1 and TRBJ2-5; the D gene is possibly TRBD1 (8 bases). The CDR3 has 12 residues. CDR1 and CDR2 (germline): MNHNS, SASEGT. V lost 9 bases, J lost 4 bases, and 12 bases lay in between. CDR3 in DNA: TGTGCCAGAAACAGGGGGGGAGAGACCCAGTACTTC. Translated, it gives CARNRGGETQYF.

The chain has TRBV7-2 and TRBJ2-6, with D unresolved. This CDR3 is 14 amino acids long. Trimming removed 1 base from V and 4 bases from J, with 5 bases in between. Germline V gene lookup returns CDR1 SGHTA and CDR2 FQGNSA. CDR3 sequence reads: CASSLDAGANVLTF. The CDR3 DNA reads TGTGCCAGCAGCTTAGACGCCGGGGCCAACGTCCTGACTTTC.

The V call is TRBV7-9, the J call TRBJ1-4; D not certain. CDR3 length: 14 amino acids. Trimming cost V 1 base and J 8 bases, with 11 bases left between them. Germline CDR1 and CDR2: SEHNR and FQNEAQ (reference sequence). CDR3 DNA: TGTGCCAGCAGCTTAGTGGGGAGCGGAGAAAAACTGTTTTTT. Its translation: CASSLVGSGEKLFF. Combining the CDR3 with reference TRBV7-9 and TRBJ1-4 gives the whole variable domain DTGVSQNPRHKITKRGQNVTFRCDPISEHNRLYWYRQTLGQGPEFLTYFQNEAQLEKSRLLSDRFSAERPKGSFSTLEIQRTEQGDSAMYLCASSLVGSGEKLFFGSGTQLSVL.

The chain couples TRBV5-4 to TRBJ1-3, with D possibly matching TRBD1 (5 bases). V lost 3 bases and J 4 bases, leaving 17 bases between the germline ends. The germline V gene has CDR1 SGHNT and CDR2 YYREEE (reference sequence). CDR3 length: 16 amino acids. Here the CDR3 reads CASSSGLGSQGNTIYF. The CDR3 DNA reads as TGTGCCAGCAGCTCGGGGCTTGGCTCGCAAGGAAACACCATATATTTT.

This rearrangement joins TRBV7-9 to TRBJ1-1; TRBD1 matches at 9 bases. J gave up 2 bases and V 6 bases, and 7 bases lay outside the gene matches. CDR1 is SEHNR, CDR2 FQNEAQ, per germline (reference sequence). The CDR3 covers 15 residues. CDR3 sequence (DNA): TGTGCCAGCAGAAATACGGACAGGGGAAACACTGAAGCTTTCTTT. As protein: CASRNTDRGNTEAFF.

V and J are TRBV9 and TRBJ2-1; 7 nucleotides agree with TRBD2. V shed 4 bases, J shed 6 bases, and the junction held 10 bases outside the gene matches. The CDR3 is made up of 15 amino acids. Germline values: CDR1 SGDLS, CDR2 YYNGEE. CDR3 in amino acids: CASSPGVAGFNEQFF. In DNA, the CDR3 is TGTGCCAGCAGCCCGGGAGTAGCGGGTTTCAATGAGCAGTTCTTC.

The chain recombines TRBV14 with TRBJ2-1, with D unclear. The germline gives CDR1 SGHDN, CDR2 FVKESK. The CDR3 has 13 residues. V was shortened by 1 base and J by 9 bases, with 10 bases between the two germline ends. The CDR3: CASSQVRPGEQFF. The CDR3 DNA reads as TGTGCCAGCAGCCAAGTCCGGCCGGGTGAGCAGTTCTTC.

This clone was found once. The J gene is TRBJ2-2, the V gene TRBV11-2, with D perhaps given as TRBD1 or TRBD2 (6 bases each). Between the trimmed V and J ends, which lost 6 bases and 7 bases, there was a span of 21 bases. From germline, CDR1 is SGHAT and CDR2 FQNNGV. The CDR3 sequence is 16 residues long. The CDR3 nucleotides are TGTGCCAGCAGATACCTCGCGGGGCCCAGGGGCGGGGAGCTGTTTTTT. Its protein is CASRYLAGPRGGELFF.

The gene calls are TRBV11-2 and TRBJ1-2, with D hard to call. Germline V lookup: CDR1 SGHAT, CDR2 FQNNGV. CDR3 length equals 13 residues. The ends were cut back, 5 bases at V and 0 bases at J, with 7 bases in the middle. The DNA for the CDR3 is TGTGCCAGCAGCATCACAACTAACTATGGCTACACCTTC. Its translation is CASSITTNYGYTF.

This clone turned up a few times. The chain carries TRBV7-2 and TRBJ2-3, with D perhaps assigned TRBD1 or TRBD2 (5 bases each). The CDR3 sequence is 15 residues long. Germline CDR1 is SGHTA and CDR2 is FQGNSA. V dropped 7 bases and J dropped 4 bases, with 18 bases sitting between them. The CDR3 DNA sequence: TGTGCCAGCATGAGACCAGGGAGACGGGCAGATACGCAGTATTTT. Translation: CASMRPGRRADTQYF.

The chain uses TRBV30 and TRBJ2-6; D perhaps matches TRBD2 (5 bases). The CDR3 length is 16 residues. Per the germline V gene, CDR1 is GTSNPN and CDR2 is SVGIG (reference sequence). V was pared by 2 bases and J by 0 bases, with 11 bases between. In DNA, the CDR3 is TGTGCCTGGAGTAATACTAGGATCTCTGGGGCCAACGTCCTGACTTTC. It yields the protein CAWSNTRISGANVLTF.

In its sample, this clone was seen once. The CDR3 DNA sequence: TGTGCCAGCAGTGAATCGACTAGCGGGAGCACAGATACGCAGTATTTT. It yields the protein CASSESTSGSTDTQYF. The chain couples TRBV25-1 to TRBJ2-3, with TRBD2 identical over 10 bases. Per the germline V gene, CDR1 is MGHDK and CDR2 is SYGVNS. V lost 1 base and J lost 0; bases outside the gene matches: 1. The CDR3 totals 16 residues.

The genes are TRBV30 and TRBJ2-7, with D tentatively TRBD2 (6 bases). This CDR3 comprises 13 residues. The V gene lost 2 bases and the J gene lost 1 base, with 9 bases spanning the gap. Germline V lookup: CDR1 GTSNPN, CDR2 SVGIG (reference sequence). The CDR3 sequence is CAWSQGLSYEQYF. CDR3 in DNA: TGTGCCTGGAGTCAGGGACTTTCCTACGAGCAGTACTTC.

This chain connects TRBV27 to TRBJ1-5, with D unclear. CDR3 size: 13 residues. V was shortened by 3 bases and J by 3 bases, with 6 bases between the two germline ends. CDR1 and CDR2 from the germline V gene are MNHEY and SMNVEV (reference sequence). The CDR3 reads CASSFKTNQPQHF. In DNA, the CDR3 is TGTGCCAGCAGTTTTAAAACCAATCAGCCCCAGCATTTT.

CDR3 sequence reads: CASSLAQVGYNEQFF. CDR3 in DNA: TGTGCCAGCAGCTTGGCACAGGTGGGTTACAATGAGCAGTTCTTC. The chain recombines TRBV5-4 with TRBJ2-1; D is perhaps TRBD1 (5 bases). From germline, CDR1 is SGHNT and CDR2 YYREEE (reference sequence). The CDR3 length is 15 residues. Deletions cut 0 bases from V and 4 bases from J, with 11 bases between.

The J gene is TRBJ2-1, the V gene TRBV5-4; D is undetermined. The germline V gene encodes CDR1 SGHNT and CDR2 YYREEE (reference sequence). The CDR3 totals 11 residues. Trimming pared 3 bases from V and 7 bases from J, leaving 5 bases between. Here the CDR3 DNA reads TGTGCCAGCAGCTCTAGGAATGAGCAGTTCTTC. This translates into CASSSRNEQFF. Full variable domain (rest looked up from reference TRBV5-4 and TRBJ2-1): ETGVTQSPTHLIKTRGQQVTLRCSSQSGHNTVSWYQQALGQGPQFIFQYYREEENGRGNFPPRFSGLQFPNYSSELNVNALELDDSALYLCASSSRNEQFFGPGTRLTVL.

This chain uses TRBV5-1 with TRBJ2-7, with TRBD2 identical over 13 bases. The junction had 3 bases not matched to a gene; V was cut back by 4 bases and J by 5 bases. From germline, CDR1 is SGHRS and CDR2 YFSETQ. The CDR3 has 14 amino acids. CDR3 loop: CASSRGTSGNEQYF. In DNA form, the CDR3 reads TGCGCCAGCAGCAGGGGGACTAGCGGGAACGAGCAGTACTTC. Supplemented by reference TRBV5-1 and TRBJ2-7, the full variable domain reads KAGVTQTPRYLIKTRGQQVTLSCSPISGHRSVSWYQQTPGQGLQFLFEYFSETQRNKGNFPGRFSGRQFSNSRSEMNVSTLELGDSALYLCASSRGTSGNEQYFGPGTRLTVT.

The chain recombines TRBV4-1 with TRBJ2-1; no clear D. The CDR3 contains 12 residues. V shed 1 base and J shed 8 bases, with 6 bases lying between them. Per the germline V gene, CDR1 is MGHRA and CDR2 is YSYEKL. CDR3 amino acids: CASSQVVHEQFF. The CDR3, as DNA: TGCGCCAGCAGCCAAGTTGTCCATGAGCAGTTCTTC.

V is TRBV7-8 and J is TRBJ1-5; 9 bases line up with TRBD1. This CDR3 is 16 amino acids long. V shed 2 bases, J shed 0 bases, and the junction held 2 bases outside the gene matches. The germline gives CDR1 SGHVS, CDR2 FQNEAQ. In nucleotides, the CDR3 is TGTGCCAGCAGCTTAAGGGACAGGGCTAGCAATCAGCCCCAGCATTTT. It translates to CASSLRDRASNQPQHF. The variable domain in full, completed from reference TRBV7-8 and TRBJ1-5, reads GAGVSQSPRYKVAKRGQDVALRCDPISGHVSLFWYQQALGQGPEFLTYFQNEAQLDKSGLPSDRFFAERPEGSVSTLKIQRTQQEDSAVYLCASSLRDRASNQPQHFGDGTRLSIL.

The V gene is TRBV5-4, the J gene TRBJ2-5; TRBD2 is a possible D gene (7 bases). This CDR3 has 15 amino acids. Germline CDR1 and CDR2: SGHNT and YYREEE (reference sequence). V lost 3 bases to trimming and J lost 4 bases, with 16 bases between them. The CDR3 reads CASSYKGGGGETQYF. CDR3 sequence (DNA): TGTGCCAGCAGCTACAAGGGCGGGGGCGGAGAGACCCAGTACTTC.

Points on this clone: This may come from a read error, since a much larger clone is one base off. The V and J genes are TRBV4-3 and TRBJ1-2; D is possibly TRBD1 (5 bases). The germline V gene has CDR1 LGHNA and CDR2 YSLEER. The CDR3 consists of 17 residues. Trimming pared 5 bases from V and 5 bases from J, leaving 24 bases between. The CDR3: CASSYIPTGVMGYGYTF. The CDR3 coding sequence is TGCGCCAGCAGCTACATCCCGACGGGGGTCATGGGGTATGGCTACACCTTC.